The 25 T cell receptor beta chains below come from one sample, sequenced in a study of blood T cell repertoires in COVID-19. The protocol was immunoSEQ multiplex PCR, while the TCRdb copy is restricted to in-frame clones and leaves out a portion. Of some 150,000 clones in the sample, roughly 82% are singletons; the top ten hold roughly 2.3%. Input material: peripheral blood. All receptors derive from a man in his 70s with acute or convalescent COVID-19.

The V call is TRBV2, the J call TRBJ1-2; D remains unclear. Looked up from germline, CDR1 is SNHLY and CDR2 is FYNNEI. V was trimmed by 4 bases and J by 4 bases, leaving 13 bases between them. The CDR3 covers 14 residues. The DNA of the CDR3 is TGTGCCAGCAGTGGGTCCACAGTTGCCTATGGCTACACCTTC. Protein: CASSGSTVAYGYTF. The variable domain in full, with the rest retrieved from reference TRBV2 and TRBJ1-2, is EPEVTQTPSHQVTQMGQEVILRCVPISNHLYFYWYRQILGQKVEFLVSFYNNEISEKSEIFDDQFSVERPDGSNFTLKIRSTKLEDSAMYFCASSGSTVAYGYTFGSGTRLTVV.

The V call is TRBV6-5, the J call TRBJ1-2; the D is unclear. From germline, CDR1 is MNHEY and CDR2 SVGAGI. The CDR3 loop spans 14 amino acids. V lost 5 bases to trimming and J lost 4 bases, with 14 bases between them. Here the CDR3 DNA reads TGTGCCAGCAGTCCCGGCCGAGCGTTCTATGGCTACACCTTC. It translates to CASSPGRAFYGYTF.

This clone was counted between two and nine times. The identical CDR3 is also encoded by other nucleotide sequences in the sample. This sequence joins TRBV6-5 and TRBJ2-3; D may be TRBD1 (5 bases). Germline loops: CDR1 MNHEY, CDR2 SVGAGI. This CDR3 spans 15 amino acids. Trimming stripped 0 bases from V and 3 bases from J, with 10 bases between. In DNA, the CDR3 is TGTGCCAGCAGTTACTCACAGGTACCAACAGATACGCAGTATTTT. It specifies CASSYSQVPTDTQYF.

The chain has TRBV6-4 and TRBJ2-1; TRBD2 might be the D (7 bases). This CDR3 comprises 15 residues. V was shortened by 0 bases and J by 7 bases, with 13 bases between the two germline ends. Germline lookup yields CDR1 MRHNA and CDR2 SNTAGT. CDR3 loop: CASSDSWGGHNEQFF. DNA of the CDR3: TGTGCCAGCAGTGACTCGTGGGGGGGCCATAATGAGCAGTTCTTC.

This chain connects TRBV5-5 to TRBJ1-1; no reliable D call. V gave up 0 bases and J gave up 5 bases, with 11 bases separating them. CDR3 length equals 14 residues. Germline V lookup: CDR1 SGHKS, CDR2 YYEKEE (reference sequence). The CDR3 sequence is CASSLGRRGTEAFF. DNA for the CDR3: TGTGCCAGCAGCTTGGGCAGGAGAGGGACTGAAGCTTTCTTT.

This clone was seen only once. CDR3 sequence reads: CASSYLTGGEKLFF. The CDR3 bases are TGTGCCAGCAGTTACCTGACAGGGGGAGAAAAACTGTTTTTT. The gene calls are TRBV6-5 and TRBJ1-4, with 9 bases that match TRBD1. The CDR3 has 14 residues. Germline CDR1 MNHEY, CDR2 SVGAGI. The V and J ends lost 2 bases and 8 bases, in that order; junction bases with no gene match: 3.

CDR3 in DNA: TGTGCCAGCAGCACTCGGACAGGGATTGGTACGCAGTATTTT. Its translation: CASSTRTGIGTQYF. This sequence joins TRBV14 and TRBJ2-3; 8 nucleotides line up with TRBD1. Trimming took 5 bases from V and 8 from J; bases not matched to a gene: 9. The CDR3 is made up of 14 amino acids. Germline CDR1 reads SGHDN; CDR2 reads FVKESK.

The chain has TRBV9 and TRBJ1-5; D gene uncertain. The CDR3 contains 15 residues. V gave up 4 bases and J gave up 3 bases, with 14 bases separating them. CDR1 is SGDLS and CDR2 is YYNGEE in the germline V gene. The CDR3 DNA follows: TGTGCCAGCAGCCCAAACGTGGGCGACAATCAGCCCCAGCATTTT. Encoded protein: CASSPNVGDNQPQHF.

This clone was counted a single time. V is TRBV6-5 and J is TRBJ2-1; D perhaps matches TRBD1 (5 bases). V lost 0 bases to trimming and J lost 8 bases, with 8 bases between them. The CDR3 has 13 residues. Germline loops: CDR1 MNHEY, CDR2 SVGAGI. The CDR3 region is CASSYSQGDEQFF. The CDR3 bases are TGTGCCAGCAGTTACTCCCAGGGCGATGAGCAGTTCTTC.

The chain is built from TRBV19 and TRBJ1-5, with D possibly matching TRBD1 (5 bases). Trimming shortened V by 6 bases and J by 5 bases, and 14 bases separated the two germline ends. This CDR3 has 14 residues. Germline CDR1 is LNHDA and CDR2 is SQIVND (reference sequence). CDR3 protein: CASSDPGLYQPQHF. Written as DNA, the CDR3 is TGTGCCAGTAGCGACCCGGGACTTTATCAGCCCCAGCATTTT.

The rearrangement uses TRBV10-3 and TRBJ2-3, with D possibly matching TRBD2 (5 bases). The CDR3 is 15 residues long. Looked up from germline, CDR1 is ENHRY and CDR2 is SYGVKD. Trimming shortened V by 3 bases and J by 1 base, and 11 bases separated the two germline ends. The CDR3 is CAISDATRGTDTQYF. The DNA of the CDR3 is TGTGCCATCAGTGACGCCACTAGGGGCACAGATACGCAGTATTTT.

J is TRBJ2-7 and V is TRBV7-2; TRBD1 might be the D (5 bases). V shed 3 bases and J shed 5 bases, with 8 bases lying between them. The length of the CDR3 is 12 residues. Per germline, CDR1 SGHTA and CDR2 FQGNSA. The CDR3 DNA follows: TGTGCCAGCAGCTTTCGCAGGGACGAGCAGTACTTC. It is translated as CASSFRRDEQYF. Full variable domain (outside the CDR3, taken from reference TRBV7-2 and TRBJ2-7): GAGVSQSPSNKVTEKGKDVELRCDPISGHTALYWYRQSLGQGLEFLIYFQGNSAPDKSGLPSDRFSAERTGGSVSTLTIQRTQQEDSAVYLCASSFRRDEQYFGPGTRLTVT.

This clone was seen once. The genes are TRBV5-1 and TRBJ1-1; D is unresolved. The CDR3 is made up of 13 amino acids. V dropped 2 bases and J dropped 5 bases, with 10 bases sitting between them. The germline V gene has CDR1 SGHRS and CDR2 YFSETQ. CDR3 sequence: CASSLRGETEAFF. The CDR3 region has the DNA TGCGCCAGCAGCTTACGGGGAGAAACTGAAGCTTTCTTT. Looking up the rest from reference TRBV5-1 and TRBJ1-1 gives the full variable domain: KAGVTQTPRYLIKTRGQQVTLSCSPISGHRSVSWYQQTPGQGLQFLFEYFSETQRNKGNFPGRFSGRQFSNSRSEMNVSTLELGDSALYLCASSLRGETEAFFGQGTRLTVV.

The rearrangement joins TRBV19 to TRBJ1-1; a possible D gene is TRBD1 (5 bases). The length of the CDR3 is 14 residues. Trimming left V 5 bases short and J 4 bases short, with 14 bases between. The germline V gene encodes CDR1 LNHDA and CDR2 SQIVND (reference sequence). CDR3 amino acids: CASSFQGGFTEAFF. DNA of the CDR3: TGTGCCAGTAGTTTCCAGGGAGGTTTCACTGAAGCTTTCTTT.

The rearrangement uses TRBV6-1 and TRBJ1-1; D gene ambiguous. V was clipped by 2 bases and J by 5 bases, with 15 bases between them. This CDR3 has 15 amino acids. Per germline, CDR1 MNHNS and CDR2 SASEGT. CDR3 DNA: TGTGCCAGCAGTGAAATGGTAGGCGGTGAGACTGAAGCTTTCTTT. Its translation: CASSEMVGGETEAFF.

CDR3 residues: CATSRVRDEQFF. The CDR3 DNA reads as TGTGCCACCAGCAGAGTCCGGGATGAGCAGTTCTTC. This rearrangement joins TRBV15 to TRBJ2-1; D is ambiguous. CDR1 and CDR2 from the germline V gene are LNHNV and YYDKDF (reference sequence). The CDR3 is made up of 12 amino acids. Between the trimmed V and J ends, which lost 1 base and 8 bases, there was a span of 6 bases.

The chain combines TRBV9 with TRBJ1-6; 10 nucleotides agree with TRBD1. The V gene end was trimmed by 0 bases and the J gene end by 10 bases; junction bases not matched to a gene: 4. Germline loops: CDR1 SGDLS, CDR2 YYNGEE. The CDR3 has 15 residues. For the CDR3, the DNA is TGTGCCAGCAGCGTAGGGGGACAGGGGCGATCACCCCTCCACTTT. It codes for CASSVGGQGRSPLHF.

There are a few counts of this clone. The chain employs TRBV29-1 and TRBJ2-1, with 11 bases aligning to TRBD2. The CDR3 extends over 17 amino acids. V lost 5 bases, J lost 3 bases, and 12 bases stayed unmatched. From germline, CDR1 is SQVTM and CDR2 ANQGSEA. In DNA form, the CDR3 reads TGCAGCGTTCTGACTTTTAGCACTAGCGGGAGCTACAATGAGCAGTTCTTC. This gives the protein CSVLTFSTSGSYNEQFF.

V usage is TRBV5-1 and J usage is TRBJ2-1; perhaps TRBD2 as D (6 bases). This CDR3 spans 15 amino acids. V lost 0 bases and J lost 4, with 11 bases in between. The V gene's germline CDR1 is SGHRS and CDR2 YFSETQ. CDR3 nucleotide sequence: TGCGCCAGCAGCTTGGATGGGCGGGGTTACAATGAGCAGTTCTTC. Translation: CASSLDGRGYNEQFF.

CDR3 loop: CASSFLLDGNNEQFF. The CDR3 bases are TGTGCCAGCAGCTTTTTGTTGGACGGGAACAATGAGCAGTTCTTC. The chain carries TRBV5-6 and TRBJ2-1; tentative D call: TRBD2 (5 bases). The V end lost 2 bases, the J end lost 5 bases, and 14 bases lay between the germline ends. This CDR3 region has 15 residues. CDR1 is SGHDT, CDR2 YYEEEE, per germline.

This chain connects TRBV11-2 to TRBJ2-1; D uncertain. Germline V gives CDR1 SGHAT, CDR2 FQNNGV. Between the trimmed V and J ends, which lost 1 base and 2 bases, there was a span of 3 bases. The CDR3 is 13 residues long. The CDR3 DNA is TGTGCCAGCAGCTTAGCGGCCTACAATGAGCAGTTCTTC. Its translation is CASSLAAYNEQFF.

This clone appeared a single time. V usage is TRBV15 and J usage is TRBJ2-1; unclear D gene. Germline V gene sequence: CDR1 LNHNV, CDR2 YYDKDF (reference sequence). Trimming removed 0 bases at V and 3 bases at J, with 15 bases between. The CDR3 loop spans 17 amino acids. The CDR3 DNA reads TGTGCCACCAGCAGAGATTTCGGTTCAAATAGCTACAATGAGCAGTTCTTC. Its translation: CATSRDFGSNSYNEQFF. Looking up the rest from reference TRBV15 and TRBJ2-1 gives the full variable domain: DAMVIQNPRYQVTQFGKPVTLSCSQTLNHNVMYWYQQKSSQAPKLLFHYYDKDFNNEADTPDNFQSRRPNTSFCFLDIRSPGLGDTAMYLCATSRDFGSNSYNEQFFGPGTRLTVL.

The chain is built from TRBV5-4 and TRBJ2-1; the D gene is possibly TRBD2 (6 bases). Trimming shortened V by 1 base and J by 7 bases, and 15 bases separated the two germline ends. The CDR3 spans 15 residues. Germline V gene sequence: CDR1 SGHNT, CDR2 YYREEE (reference sequence). This CDR3 reads CASSLMAGGANEQFF. CDR3 in DNA: TGTGCCAGCAGCTTGATGGCGGGCGGGGCGAATGAGCAGTTCTTC.

The chain combines TRBV12-3 or TRBV12-4 with TRBJ1-5, with D uncertain. There are 12 residues in the CDR3. Trimming left V 4 bases short and J 2 bases short, with 3 bases between. The CDR3 bases are TGTGCCAGCAGTTCGGGCAATCAGCCCCAGCATTTT. This codes for CASSSGNQPQHF.

The chain has TRBV19 and TRBJ1-5; 9 bases are a match to TRBD1. This CDR3 has 17 residues. V lost 1 base and J lost 9; bases outside the gene matches: 13. CDR1 and CDR2 (germline): LNHDA, SQIVND (reference sequence). The CDR3 spells CASSIGYLQGANTPQHF. The CDR3 DNA sequence: TGTGCCAGTAGTATAGGCTATTTACAGGGGGCAAATACGCCCCAGCATTTT.